The clone carrying this T cell receptor (beta chain) showed up just a few times. Its antigen is currently unknown. This specimen comes from a study of beta chain features in type 1 diabetes. Study summary: Healthy donors, compared against patients, showed similar age, gender and cell yields. Study-level results: Shorter TCRB CDR3s, moderately but significantly so, marked every one of the four CD4+ subsets in Type 1 diabetes patients. cDNA-based sequencing might over-represent cells highly expressing TCR.

The CDR3 is 15 amino acids. Germline values: CDR1 GTSNPN, CDR2 SVGIG (reference sequence). V was clipped by 0 bases and J by 9 bases; unmatched bases: 8. Expressed TCRB transcripts were sequenced, since all the RNA that had been isolated was reverse transcribed. Repertoires were generated with immunoSEQ multiplex PCR, while TCRdb's copy carries only in-frame clones and drops some. There are about 660,000 clones in the sample; over 12% occur only once, and just under 0.04% lies in the top ten. The chain employs TRBV30 and TRBJ2-1; TRBD2 aligns across 10 bases. Material for sequencing was naive CD4+ T cells from blood. The sequence was obtained from a man aged 18 to 29 with type 1 diabetes. The CDR3 nucleotides read TGTGCCTGGAGTGTACAAAGCGGGAGGGGGACTGAGCAGTTCTTC. Translating gives CAWSVQSGRGTEQFF. Supplemented by reference TRBV30 and TRBJ2-1, the full variable domain reads SQTIHQWPATLVQPVGSPLSLECTVEGTSNPNLYWYRQAAGRGLQLLFYSVGIGQISSEVPQNLSASRPQDRQFILSSKKLLLSDSGFYLCAWSVQSGRGTEQFFGPGTRLTVL.